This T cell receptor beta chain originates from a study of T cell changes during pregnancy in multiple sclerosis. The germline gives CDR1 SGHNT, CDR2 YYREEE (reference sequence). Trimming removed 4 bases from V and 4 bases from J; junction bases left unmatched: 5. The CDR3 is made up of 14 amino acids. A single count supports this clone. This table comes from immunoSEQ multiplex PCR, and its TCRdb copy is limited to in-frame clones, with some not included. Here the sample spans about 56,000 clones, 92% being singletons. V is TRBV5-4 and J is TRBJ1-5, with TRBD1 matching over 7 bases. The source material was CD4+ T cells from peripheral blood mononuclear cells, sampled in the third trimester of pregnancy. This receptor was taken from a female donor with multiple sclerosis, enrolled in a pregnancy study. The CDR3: CASSPQGSNQPQHF. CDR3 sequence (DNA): TGTGCCAGCAGCCCACAGGGGTCGAATCAGCCCCAGCATTTT.